This entry lists 28 T cell receptor beta chains sequenced from one sample in a study of shared clonotypes between healthy human individuals. The table came from immunoSEQ multiplex PCR; TCRdb's copy has only in-frame clones and leaves some out. This table holds some 2,100,000 clones, approximately 96% found once. Sequenced material: naive CD4+ T cells sorted from blood. The subset denotes: CD45RA+ positively selected. All receptors derive from a man aged 18 to 35 in good health.

This clone was detected only a few times. This chain connects TRBV6-5 to TRBJ1-2; 10 bases agree with TRBD1. Unmatched junction bases numbered 11, after V lost 8 bases and J lost 8 bases. This CDR3 spans 14 amino acids. The germline V gene encodes CDR1 MNHEY and CDR2 SVGAGI. The CDR3 coding sequence is TGTGCCAGCCGTAGGGACAGGGGAGAAGTAGGCTACACCTTC. This codes for CASRRDRGEVGYTF.

The genes are TRBV6-1 and TRBJ2-2; TRBD2 agrees at 7 bases. The CDR3 has 15 amino acids. Germline values: CDR1 MNHNS, CDR2 SASEGT. The V and J ends lost 4 bases and 6 bases, in that order; junction bases with no gene match: 8. CDR3 loop: CASSGTSVYSGELFF. In DNA, the CDR3 is TGTGCCAGCAGTGGCACTAGCGTATATTCCGGGGAGCTGTTTTTT.

The rearrangement links TRBV21-1 to TRBJ2-5; the table gives TRBD2 as D, unverified against the DNA. TRBV21-1 represents a pseudogene. This CDR3 region has 16 residues. CDR3 protein: CASSKGGSGVEETQYF. CDR3 nucleotides: TGTGCCAGCAGCAAAGGCGGTAGCGGGGTCGAAGAGACCCAGTACTTC.

The chain combines TRBV2 with TRBJ1-1; D gene uncertain. Trimming left V 10 bases short and J 0 bases short, with 6 bases between. This CDR3 has 11 amino acids. Germline CDR1 SNHLY, CDR2 FYNNEI. DNA for the CDR3: TGTGCCACGCGTATGAACACTGAAGCTTTCTTT. It encodes CATRMNTEAFF.

This clone is a singleton in its sample. This rearrangement joins TRBV5-1 to TRBJ1-2; a possible D gene is TRBD1 (6 bases). Per germline, CDR1 SGHRS and CDR2 YFSETQ. CDR3 length: 14 residues. The V gene lost 6 bases and the J gene lost 4 bases, with 16 bases spanning the gap. In DNA form, the CDR3 reads TGCGCCAGCAAGCTGACAGGCGGCCCCTATGGCTACACCTTC. Translation: CASKLTGGPYGYTF.

This clone came up once. Because the CDR3 is missing its conserved closing phenylalanine or tryptophan, this is likely a read error. This chain links TRBV28 with TRBJ1-6; D is unclear. The CDR3 covers 13 residues. V lost 6 bases and J lost 6, with 9 bases in between. Looked up from germline, CDR1 is MDHEN and CDR2 is SYDVKM. CDR3 protein: CASRSTANSPLHS. CDR3 nucleotide sequence: TGTGCCAGCAGATCCACCGCTAATTCACCCCTCCACTCT.

This clone appeared once. The CDR3: CASSPHGTHYNEQFF. The CDR3 coding sequence is TGTGCCAGCAGCCCCCACGGGACACACTACAATGAGCAGTTCTTC. This chain uses TRBV11-2 with TRBJ2-1, with D possibly matching TRBD1 (6 bases). Trimming left V 5 bases short and J 3 bases short, with 14 bases between. CDR3 size: 15 residues. Germline lookup yields CDR1 SGHAT and CDR2 FQNNGV.

The rearrangement links TRBV27 to TRBJ1-1; D is undetermined. CDR1 is MNHEY, CDR2 SMNVEV, per germline (reference sequence). This CDR3 is built from 15 residues. V was shortened by 5 bases and J by 4 bases, with 17 bases between the two germline ends. The CDR3 DNA sequence: TGTGCCAGCAGTCCTATCAACCTAATAGGCACTGAAGCTTTCTTT. This gives the protein CASSPINLIGTEAFF.

The rearrangement joins TRBV10-3 to TRBJ2-3; D possibly corresponds to TRBD1 (6 bases). The CDR3 length is 14 residues. V lost 3 bases and J lost 3, with 10 bases in between. Germline CDR1 reads ENHRY; CDR2 reads SYGVKD. CDR3 sequence (DNA): TGTGCCATCAGTGATGGGGGCAGGACAGATACGCAGTATTTT. Translating gives CAISDGGRTDTQYF.

The genes are TRBV29-1 and TRBJ2-7; either TRBD1 or TRBD2 may supply D (5 bases each). V gave up 6 bases and J gave up 1 base, with 10 bases separating them. Germline V gene lookup returns CDR1 SQVTM and CDR2 ANQGSEA. This CDR3 is built from 12 residues. The DNA of the CDR3 is TGCAGCGTCGCCAGGGAGTCCTACGAGCAGTACTTC. Amino acids: CSVARESYEQYF.

This clone was counted between two and nine times. This chain uses TRBV7-2 with TRBJ2-7; maybe TRBD2 (5 bases). The V end was cut by 5 bases, the J end by 5 bases, with 19 bases between. CDR1 is SGHTA, CDR2 FQGNSA, per germline. The CDR3 spans 15 residues. CDR3 amino acids: CASSLPSGSVNEQYF. The CDR3 DNA follows: TGTGCCAGCAGCCTACCCAGTGGGAGCGTTAACGAGCAGTACTTC.

This chain links TRBV5-6 with TRBJ1-1, with D uncertain. V lost 4 bases and J 5 bases, leaving 12 bases between the germline ends. The CDR3 sequence is 13 residues long. Germline V CDR1 and CDR2: SGHDT, YYEEEE. This chain's CDR3 is CASSPSWRTEAFF. CDR3 nucleotide sequence: TGTGCCAGCAGCCCGAGCTGGAGGACTGAAGCTTTCTTT.

The rearrangement links TRBV6-1 to TRBJ2-2, with 7 positions matching TRBD1. CDR1 MNHNS and CDR2 SASEGT come from the germline V gene. The V gene end was trimmed by 8 bases and the J gene end by 0 bases; junction bases not matched to a gene: 3. The CDR3 consists of 14 residues. CDR3 nucleotide sequence: TGTGCCAGCGTCGGACAGGCGAACACCGGGGAGCTGTTTTTT. This encodes CASVGQANTGELFF.

In this sample, this clone turned up once. The J gene is TRBJ2-3, the V gene TRBV2; 10 bases align to TRBD2. V shed 3 bases and J 5 bases; nucleotides not matched to a gene: 2. The V gene's germline CDR1 is SNHLY and CDR2 FYNNEI. The CDR3 has 14 amino acids. The CDR3 protein is CASSEGLARDTQYF. CDR3 sequence (DNA): TGTGCCAGCAGTGAGGGACTAGCGCGAGATACGCAGTATTTT.

The rearrangement links TRBV7-9 to TRBJ2-5, with D hard to call. Germline values: CDR1 SEHNR, CDR2 FQNEAQ (reference sequence). The CDR3 length is 17 residues. Deletions cut 3 bases from V and 0 bases from J, with 17 bases between. This chain's CDR3 is CASSFNYMIFNQETQYF. The CDR3 DNA follows: TGTGCCAGCAGCTTCAATTATATGATATTCAACCAAGAGACCCAGTACTTC.

This chain uses TRBV5-1 with TRBJ2-3, with D possibly being TRBD1 or TRBD2 (6 bases each). The CDR3 loop spans 13 amino acids. Germline values: CDR1 SGHRS, CDR2 YFSETQ. The ends were cut back, 5 bases at V and 4 bases at J, with 11 bases in the middle. The CDR3 loop is CASRVGGPDTQYF. The CDR3 bases are TGCGCCAGCAGAGTCGGGGGCCCAGATACGCAGTATTTT. Supplemented by reference TRBV5-1 and TRBJ2-3, the full variable domain reads KAGVTQTPRYLIKTRGQQVTLSCSPISGHRSVSWYQQTPGQGLQFLFEYFSETQRNKGNFPGRFSGRQFSNSRSEMNVSTLELGDSALYLCASRVGGPDTQYFGPGTRLTVL.

As for this clone: Other DNA sequences in the same sample also yield this CDR3. V and J are TRBV5-1 and TRBJ2-2; TRBD1 matches at 7 bases. Germline V CDR1 and CDR2: SGHRS, YFSETQ. J lost 1 base, V lost 2 bases, and 2 bases had no gene match. CDR3 size: 15 residues. CDR3 loop: CASSFRQGNTGELFF. CDR3 in DNA: TGCGCCAGCAGCTTTCGACAGGGGAACACCGGGGAGCTGTTTTTT.

The chain couples TRBV5-5 to TRBJ2-2; tentative D call: TRBD2 (6 bases). V shed 2 bases and J shed 5 bases, with 13 bases lying between them. CDR1 and CDR2 from the germline V gene are SGHKS and YYEKEE (reference sequence). There are 15 residues in the CDR3. CDR3 nucleotide sequence: TGTGCCAGCAGCTTACCTAGCGTGAGGACCGGGGAGCTGTTTTTT. It encodes CASSLPSVRTGELFF.

A note on this clone: The same CDR3 also results from other DNA sequences found in this sample. The chain uses TRBV7-8 and TRBJ2-3; TRBD2 is a possible D gene (5 bases). V was shortened by 1 base and J by 0 bases, with 5 bases between the two germline ends. The CDR3 is made up of 14 amino acids. Germline V gives CDR1 SGHVS, CDR2 FQNEAQ. This CDR3 is CASSLERSTDTQYF. The CDR3 coding sequence is TGTGCCAGCAGCTTAGAGCGGAGCACAGATACGCAGTATTTT.

This chain joins TRBV7-2 and TRBJ2-5; 9 nucleotides line up with TRBD1. The CDR3 extends over 14 amino acids. Trimming took 5 bases from V and 3 from J; bases not matched to a gene: 4. Germline V gene lookup returns CDR1 SGHTA and CDR2 FQGNSA. CDR3 loop: CASSRQGVKETQYF. The CDR3 DNA reads as TGTGCCAGCAGCCGACAGGGGGTTAAAGAGACCCAGTACTTC. Full variable domain (missing parts from reference TRBV7-2 and TRBJ2-5): GAGVSQSPSNKVTEKGKDVELRCDPISGHTALYWYRQSLGQGLEFLIYFQGNSAPDKSGLPSDRFSAERTGGSVSTLTIQRTQQEDSAVYLCASSRQGVKETQYFGPGTRLLVL.

The chain carries TRBV27 and TRBJ2-7; D is undetermined. V was pared by 2 bases and J by 6 bases, with 20 bases between. Per the germline V gene, CDR1 is MNHEY and CDR2 is SMNVEV (reference sequence). CDR3 length: 16 residues. CDR3 protein: CASSLAGPPFSAEQYF. The CDR3 coding sequence is TGTGCCAGCAGTTTAGCCGGGCCTCCCTTCTCGGCCGAGCAGTACTTC.

The V gene is TRBV30, the J gene TRBJ2-5, with D perhaps TRBD1 (6 bases). Per the germline V gene, CDR1 is GTSNPN and CDR2 is SVGIG (reference sequence). Trimming left V 5 bases short and J 5 bases short, with 15 bases between. This CDR3 has 13 residues. The chain's CDR3 is CAWGAGAKETQYF. The CDR3 DNA follows: TGTGCCTGGGGGGCAGGGGCCAAGGAGACCCAGTACTTC.

The chain links TRBV5-4 to TRBJ2-2; 9 bases are shared with TRBD1. The CDR3 covers 16 residues. Germline assignment: CDR1 SGHNT and CDR2 YYREEE (reference sequence). V lost 4 bases to trimming and J lost 5 bases; unmatched junction nucleotides: 9. The CDR3 DNA is TGTGCCAGCAGCCATGGGGGACAGGGAGGGACCGGGGAGCTGTTTTTT. Protein product: CASSHGGQGGTGELFF.

The CDR3 nucleotides read TGTGCCAGCAGCCAAGATCATGGAGTTTATAGCAATCAGCCCCAGCATTTT. Translated, it gives CASSQDHGVYSNQPQHF. The chain couples TRBV4-2 to TRBJ1-5; D not certain. The CDR3 is 17 residues long. Deletions cut 0 bases from V and 0 bases from J, with 12 bases between. Germline CDR1 is LGHNA and CDR2 is YNFKEQ.

With respect to this clone: Different DNA sequences within this sample yield the same CDR3. The chain is built from TRBV28 and TRBJ1-4; D might be TRBD1 (6 bases). Germline values: CDR1 MDHEN, CDR2 SYDVKM. V was clipped by 5 bases and J by 8 bases, with 15 bases between them. This CDR3 has 14 residues. The chain's CDR3 is CASSPGGVGEKLFF. The CDR3 DNA is TGTGCCAGCAGTCCCGGGGGCGTCGGGGAAAAACTGTTTTTT.

The genes are TRBV27 and TRBJ2-1, with 10 bases lining up with TRBD2. The germline V gene encodes CDR1 MNHEY and CDR2 SMNVEV (reference sequence). The CDR3 totals 15 residues. V was pared by 2 bases and J by 9 bases, with 7 bases of the junction left unmatched. Here the CDR3 DNA reads TGTGCCAGCAGTTTACGCGCTAGCGGGAGTGGTGAGCAGTTCTTC. Protein product: CASSLRASGSGEQFF.

DNA for the CDR3: TGCGCCAGCAGCTTAGCGGGGGCCCGGGAGACCCAGTACTTC. Translated: CASSLAGARETQYF. V gene TRBV10-2 combines with J gene TRBJ2-5, with 9 bases matching TRBD2. CDR1 and CDR2 from the germline V gene are WSHSY and SAAADI. This CDR3 has 14 amino acids. With 6 bases clipped from V and 5 bases from J, the junction kept 7 bases outside the gene matches.

This chain connects TRBV28 to TRBJ1-5; the D gene is possibly TRBD1 (6 bases). The CDR3 is 16 amino acids. Germline CDR1 reads MDHEN; CDR2 reads SYDVKM. V shed 5 bases and J shed 4 bases, with 18 bases lying between them. For the CDR3, the DNA is TGTGCCAGCAGTAGTTCTCAGGGGAAGGGGAATCAGCCCCAGCATTTT. Protein product: CASSSSQGKGNQPQHF.